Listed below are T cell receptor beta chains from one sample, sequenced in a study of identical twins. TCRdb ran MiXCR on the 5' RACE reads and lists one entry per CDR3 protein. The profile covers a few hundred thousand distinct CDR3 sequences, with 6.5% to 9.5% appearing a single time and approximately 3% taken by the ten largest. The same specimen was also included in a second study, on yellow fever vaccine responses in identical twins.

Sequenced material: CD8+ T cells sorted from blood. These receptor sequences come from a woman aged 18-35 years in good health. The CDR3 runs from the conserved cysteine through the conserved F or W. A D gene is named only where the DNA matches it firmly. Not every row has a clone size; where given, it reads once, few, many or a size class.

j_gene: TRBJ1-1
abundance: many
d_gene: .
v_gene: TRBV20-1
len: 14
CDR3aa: CSAREESLITEAFF
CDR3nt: TGCAGTGCTAGAGAAGAATCCTTAATCACTGAAGCTTTCTTT

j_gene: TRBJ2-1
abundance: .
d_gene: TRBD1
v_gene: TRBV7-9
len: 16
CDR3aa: CASSLSGTGDYNEQFF
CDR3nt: TGTGCCAGCAGCCTCTCCGGGACAGGGGACTACAATGAGCAGTTCTTC

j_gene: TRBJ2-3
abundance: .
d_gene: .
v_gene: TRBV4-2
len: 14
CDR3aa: CASSQADNTDTQYF
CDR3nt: TGTGCCAGCAGCCAAGCCGATAACACAGATACGCAGTATTTT

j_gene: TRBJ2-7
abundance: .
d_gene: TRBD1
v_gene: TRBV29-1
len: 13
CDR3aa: CSVLLQGANEQYF
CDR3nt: TGCAGCGTGCTCCTGCAGGGGGCCAACGAGCAGTACTTC

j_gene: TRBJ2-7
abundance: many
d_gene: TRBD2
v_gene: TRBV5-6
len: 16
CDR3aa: CASSLAGLAGAYEQYF
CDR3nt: TGTGCCAGCAGCTTGGCCGGGTTAGCGGGAGCCTACGAGCAGTACTTC

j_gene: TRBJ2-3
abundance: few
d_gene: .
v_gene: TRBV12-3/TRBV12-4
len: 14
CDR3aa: CASSTRDGIDTQYF
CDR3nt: TGTGCCAGCAGTACCCGGGACGGGATAGATACGCAGTATTTT

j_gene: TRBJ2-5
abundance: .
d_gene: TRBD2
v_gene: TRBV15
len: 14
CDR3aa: CATSRMGGGETQYF
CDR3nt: TGTGCCACCAGCAGAATGGGCGGGGGAGAGACCCAGTACTTC

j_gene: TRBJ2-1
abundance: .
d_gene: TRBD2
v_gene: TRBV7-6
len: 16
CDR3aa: CASSLFVAGDQGEQFF
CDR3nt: TGTGCCAGCAGCTTATTTGTAGCGGGAGACCAAGGTGAGCAGTTCTTC

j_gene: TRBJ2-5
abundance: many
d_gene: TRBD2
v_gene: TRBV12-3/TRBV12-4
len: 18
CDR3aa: CASSPLVPASGKQETQYF
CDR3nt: TGTGCCAGCAGTCCCCTGGTTCCGGCTAGCGGGAAACAAGAGACCCAGTACTTC

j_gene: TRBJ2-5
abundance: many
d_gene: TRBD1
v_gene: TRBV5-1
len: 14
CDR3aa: CASSAWDSKETQYF
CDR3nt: TGCGCCAGCAGCGCCTGGGACAGTAAAGAGACCCAGTACTTC

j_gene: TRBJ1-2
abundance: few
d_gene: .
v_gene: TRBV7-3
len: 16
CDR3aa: CASSLTRQGKNYGYTF
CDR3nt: TGTGCCAGCAGCTTAACCCGGCAGGGGAAAAACTATGGCTACACCTTC

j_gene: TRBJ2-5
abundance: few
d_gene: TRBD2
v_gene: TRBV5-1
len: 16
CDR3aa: CASSLTSGGYQETQYF
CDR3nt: TGCGCCAGCAGCTTGACTAGCGGGGGATACCAAGAGACCCAGTACTTC

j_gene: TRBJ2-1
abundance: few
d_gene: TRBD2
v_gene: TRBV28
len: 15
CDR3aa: CASRAGSTHYNEQFF
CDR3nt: TGTGCCAGCAGAGCGGGGAGCACGCATTACAATGAGCAGTTCTTC

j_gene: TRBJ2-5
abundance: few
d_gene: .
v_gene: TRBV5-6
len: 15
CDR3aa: CASSLGRTEQETQYF
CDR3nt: TGTGCCAGCAGCTTGGGTCGGACGGAGCAAGAGACCCAGTACTTC

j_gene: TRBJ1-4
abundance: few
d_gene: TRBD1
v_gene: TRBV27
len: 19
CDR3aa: CASSLSRGLSQGTREKLFF
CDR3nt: TGTGCCAGCAGTTTATCGCGAGGTTTGTCACAGGGGACAAGGGAAAAACTGTTTTTT

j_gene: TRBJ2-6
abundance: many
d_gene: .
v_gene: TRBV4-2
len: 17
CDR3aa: CASSQDSELSGANVLTF
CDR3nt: TGTGCCAGCAGCCAAGATTCGGAACTCTCTGGGGCCAACGTCCTGACTTTC

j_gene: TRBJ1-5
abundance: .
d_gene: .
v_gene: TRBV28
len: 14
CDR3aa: CASNGYVGNQPQHF
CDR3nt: TGTGCCAGCAACGGGTACGTTGGCAATCAGCCCCAGCATTTT

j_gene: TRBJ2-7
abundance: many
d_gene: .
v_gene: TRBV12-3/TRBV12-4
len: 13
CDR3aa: CASSGLAGPEQYF
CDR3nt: TGTGCCAGCAGTGGCCTAGCTGGGCCCGAGCAGTACTTC

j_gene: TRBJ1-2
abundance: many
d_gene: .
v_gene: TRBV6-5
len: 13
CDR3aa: CASSYTWGDGYTF
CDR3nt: TGTGCCAGCAGTTACACGTGGGGGGATGGCTACACCTTC

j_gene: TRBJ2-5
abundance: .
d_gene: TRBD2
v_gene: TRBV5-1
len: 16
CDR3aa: CASSPSTSGDQETQYF
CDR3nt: TGCGCCAGCAGCCCTTCGACTAGCGGAGACCAAGAGACCCAGTACTTC

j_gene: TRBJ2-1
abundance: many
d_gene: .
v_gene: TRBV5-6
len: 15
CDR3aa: CASSPPGGNYNEQFF
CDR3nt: TGTGCCAGCAGCCCGCCGGGGGGCAACTACAATGAGCAGTTCTTC

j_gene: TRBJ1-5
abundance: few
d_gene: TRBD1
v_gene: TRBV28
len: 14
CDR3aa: CASSSDRVHQPQHF
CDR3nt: TGTGCCAGCAGTTCCGACAGGGTTCATCAGCCCCAGCATTTT

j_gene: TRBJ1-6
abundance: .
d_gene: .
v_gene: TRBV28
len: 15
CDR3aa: CASSFPSGGQSPLHF
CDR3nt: TGTGCCAGCAGTTTCCCCTCGGGGGGACAATCACCCCTCCACTTT

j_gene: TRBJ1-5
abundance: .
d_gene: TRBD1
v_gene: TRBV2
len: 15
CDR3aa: CASSGDRESNQPQHF
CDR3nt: TGTGCCAGCAGTGGGGACAGGGAGAGCAATCAGCCCCAGCATTTT

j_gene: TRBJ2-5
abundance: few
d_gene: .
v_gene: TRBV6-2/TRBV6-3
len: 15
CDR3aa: CASSYSGTVQETQYF
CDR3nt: TGTGCCAGCAGTTACTCCGGGACGGTACAAGAGACCCAGTACTTC

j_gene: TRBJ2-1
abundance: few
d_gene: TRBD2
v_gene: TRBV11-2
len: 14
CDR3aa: CASSLTSGSNEQFF
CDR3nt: TGTGCCAGCAGCTTAACTAGCGGGAGTAATGAGCAGTTCTTC

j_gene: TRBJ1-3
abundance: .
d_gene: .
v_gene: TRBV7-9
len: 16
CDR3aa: CASSLATAVSGNTIYF
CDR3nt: TGTGCCAGCAGCTTAGCGACGGCGGTATCTGGAAACACCATATATTTT

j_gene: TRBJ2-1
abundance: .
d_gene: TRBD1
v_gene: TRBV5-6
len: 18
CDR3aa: CASSLAVGDRGRYNEQFF
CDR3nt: TGTGCCAGCAGCTTGGCCGTGGGGGACAGGGGGCGGTACAATGAGCAGTTCTTC